The clone carrying this TCR beta chain has at least ten counts. As yet, its antigen is unknown. In germline, CDR1 is DFQATT, CDR2 SNEGSKA (reference sequence). V gave up 2 bases and J gave up 2 bases; unmatched junction bases: 8. The CDR3 has 15 amino acids. These data originate in a study of T cell repertoires in cytomegalovirus infection. Study background: Well-studied HLA-B-restricted epitopes and recently identified HLA-C-restricted epitopes of CMV were both used in the study. Through public TCR beta signatures, both CMV infection and matching HLA type were indicated. Whole-study results and caveats: HLA-C-restricted, CMV-specific TCR beta clonotypes were dominant ex vivo. Frequencies of public TCR beta families were cumulated, and this identified carriers of CMV plus the relevant HLA.

TCRdb reprocessed the reads with MiXCR, giving one entry per CDR3 protein. The data show fewer than 350,000 distinct CDR3 sequences, approximately 32% seen once. This specimen was cultured PBMCs, taken from culture after CMV antigen stimulation. The chain is built from TRBV20-1 and TRBJ2-7; 8 nucleotides line up with TRBD2. The receptor comes from a human donor in good health (CMV status not recorded). Some clones in this sample may be carry-over from other donors' samples. CDR3 residues: CSARPGRGGTYEQYF. CDR3 bases: TGCAGTGCTAGACCTGGTCGGGGGGGAACCTACGAGCAGTACTTC.